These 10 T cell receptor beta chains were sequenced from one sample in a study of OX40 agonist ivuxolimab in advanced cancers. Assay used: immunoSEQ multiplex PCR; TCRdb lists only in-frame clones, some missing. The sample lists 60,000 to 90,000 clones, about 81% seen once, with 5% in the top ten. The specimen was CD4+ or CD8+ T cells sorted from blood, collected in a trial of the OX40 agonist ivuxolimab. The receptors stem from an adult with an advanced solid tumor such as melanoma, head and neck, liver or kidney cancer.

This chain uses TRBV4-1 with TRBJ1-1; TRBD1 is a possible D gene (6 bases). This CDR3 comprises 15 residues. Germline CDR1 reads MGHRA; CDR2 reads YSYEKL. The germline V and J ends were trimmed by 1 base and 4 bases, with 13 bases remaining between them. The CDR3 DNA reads TGCGCCAGCAGCCAAGCCCCCCAAGGGGGCACTGAAGCTTTCTTT. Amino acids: CASSQAPQGGTEAFF.

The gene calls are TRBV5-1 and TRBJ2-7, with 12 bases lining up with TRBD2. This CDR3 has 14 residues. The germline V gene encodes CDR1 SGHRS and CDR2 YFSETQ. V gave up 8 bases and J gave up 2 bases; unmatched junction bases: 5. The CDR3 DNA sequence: TGCGCCAGTACTAGCGGGAGGAACCCCTACGAGCAGTACTTC. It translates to CASTSGRNPYEQYF.

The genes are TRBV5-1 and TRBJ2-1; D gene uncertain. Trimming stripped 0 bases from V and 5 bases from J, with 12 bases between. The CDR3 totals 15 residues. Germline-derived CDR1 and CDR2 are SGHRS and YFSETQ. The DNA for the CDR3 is TGCGCCAGCAGCTTGGAGGCCAGACGGGACAATGAGCAGTTCTTC. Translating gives CASSLEARRDNEQFF.

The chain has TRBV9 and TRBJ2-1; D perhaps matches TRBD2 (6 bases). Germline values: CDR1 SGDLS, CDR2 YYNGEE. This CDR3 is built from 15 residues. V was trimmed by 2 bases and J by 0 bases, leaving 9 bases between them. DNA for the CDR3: TGTGCCAGCAGCGTCTTCGGGAGCTCCTACAATGAGCAGTTCTTC. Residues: CASSVFGSSYNEQFF.

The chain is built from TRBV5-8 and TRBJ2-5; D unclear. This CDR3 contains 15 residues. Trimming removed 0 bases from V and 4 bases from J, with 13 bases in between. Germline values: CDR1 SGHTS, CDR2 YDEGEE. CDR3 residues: CASSLGERDGETQYF. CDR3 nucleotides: TGTGCCAGCAGCTTGGGGGAAAGAGACGGAGAGACCCAGTACTTC. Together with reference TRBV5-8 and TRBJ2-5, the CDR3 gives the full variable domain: EAGVTQSPTHLIKTRGQQATLRCSPISGHTSVYWYQQALGLGLQFLLWYDEGEERNRGNFPPRFSGRQFPNYSSELNVNALELEDSALYLCASSLGERDGETQYFGPGTRLLVL.

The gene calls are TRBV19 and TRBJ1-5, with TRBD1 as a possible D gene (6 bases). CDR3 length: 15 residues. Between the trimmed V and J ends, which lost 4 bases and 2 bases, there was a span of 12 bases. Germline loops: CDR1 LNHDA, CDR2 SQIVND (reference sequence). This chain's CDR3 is CASSTRQVGNQPQHF. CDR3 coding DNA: TGTGCCAGTAGTACCCGACAGGTCGGCAATCAGCCCCAGCATTTT.

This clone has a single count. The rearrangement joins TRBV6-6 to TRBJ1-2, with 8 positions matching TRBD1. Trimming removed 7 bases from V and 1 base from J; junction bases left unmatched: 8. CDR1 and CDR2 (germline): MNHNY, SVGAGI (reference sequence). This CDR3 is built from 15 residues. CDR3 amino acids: CASTRTGRNNYGYTF. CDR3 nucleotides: TGTGCCAGCACCAGGACAGGGCGGAATAACTATGGCTACACCTTC.

CDR3 in amino acids: CASSHRGTGEGEQYF. CDR3 nucleotide sequence: TGTGCCAGCAGCCATAGAGGGACAGGGGAGGGCGAGCAGTACTTC. The chain couples TRBV11-3 to TRBJ2-7; TRBD1 matches 10 bases. The length of the CDR3 is 15 residues. With V trimmed by 5 bases and J by 6 bases, 10 bases remained unmatched. The germline V gene has CDR1 SGHNT and CDR2 YENEEA.

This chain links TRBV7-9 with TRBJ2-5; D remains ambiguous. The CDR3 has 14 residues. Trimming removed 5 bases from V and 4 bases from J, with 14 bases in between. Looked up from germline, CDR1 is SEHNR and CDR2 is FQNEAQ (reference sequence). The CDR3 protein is CASSRPLSPETQYF. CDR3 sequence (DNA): TGTGCCAGCAGCCGGCCTTTATCCCCAGAGACCCAGTACTTC.

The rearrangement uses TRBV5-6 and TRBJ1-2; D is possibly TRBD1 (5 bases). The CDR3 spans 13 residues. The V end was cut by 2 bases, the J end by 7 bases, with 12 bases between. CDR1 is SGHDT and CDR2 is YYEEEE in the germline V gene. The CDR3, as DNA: TGTGCCAGCAGCTTTGACAGCCCTATTGGCTACACCTTC. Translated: CASSFDSPIGYTF.